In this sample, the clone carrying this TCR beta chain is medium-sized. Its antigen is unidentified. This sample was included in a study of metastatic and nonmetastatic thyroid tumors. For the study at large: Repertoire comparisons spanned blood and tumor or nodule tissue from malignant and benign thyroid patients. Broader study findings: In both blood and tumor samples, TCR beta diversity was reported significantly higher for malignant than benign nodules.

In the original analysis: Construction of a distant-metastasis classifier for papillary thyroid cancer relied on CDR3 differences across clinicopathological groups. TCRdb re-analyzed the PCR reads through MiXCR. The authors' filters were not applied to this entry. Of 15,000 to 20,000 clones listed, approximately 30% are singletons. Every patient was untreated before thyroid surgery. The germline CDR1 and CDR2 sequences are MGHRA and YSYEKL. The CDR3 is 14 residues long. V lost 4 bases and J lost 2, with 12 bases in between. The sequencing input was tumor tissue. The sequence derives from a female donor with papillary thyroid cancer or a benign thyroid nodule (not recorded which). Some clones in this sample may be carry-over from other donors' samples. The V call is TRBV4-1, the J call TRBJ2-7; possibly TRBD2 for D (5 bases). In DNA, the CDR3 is TGCGCCAGCAGCCTCACCCCGGGGACCTACGAGCAGTACTTC. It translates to CASSLTPGTYEQYF.